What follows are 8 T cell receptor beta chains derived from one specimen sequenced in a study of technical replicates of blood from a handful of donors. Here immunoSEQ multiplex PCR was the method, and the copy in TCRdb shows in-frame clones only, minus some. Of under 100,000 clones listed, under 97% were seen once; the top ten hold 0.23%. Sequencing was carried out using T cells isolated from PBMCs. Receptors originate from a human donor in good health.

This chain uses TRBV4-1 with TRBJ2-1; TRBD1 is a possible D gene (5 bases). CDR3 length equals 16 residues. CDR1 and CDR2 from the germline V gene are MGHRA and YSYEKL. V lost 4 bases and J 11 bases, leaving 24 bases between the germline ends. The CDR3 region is CASSPGADWSLFKQFF. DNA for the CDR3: TGCGCCAGCAGCCCTGGGGCGGATTGGAGCCTATTTAAGCAGTTCTTC.

CDR3 coding DNA: TGCGCCAGCAGTGAGAGTCGGGACAGACATCAGCCCCAGCATTTT. Translation gives CASSESRDRHQPQHF. The genes are TRBV10-2 and TRBJ1-5; TRBD1 matches at 7 bases. Losses at the gene ends were 2 bases for V and 5 bases for J; bases not matched to a gene: 6. CDR1 and CDR2 (germline): WSHSY, SAAADI. This CDR3 region has 15 residues.

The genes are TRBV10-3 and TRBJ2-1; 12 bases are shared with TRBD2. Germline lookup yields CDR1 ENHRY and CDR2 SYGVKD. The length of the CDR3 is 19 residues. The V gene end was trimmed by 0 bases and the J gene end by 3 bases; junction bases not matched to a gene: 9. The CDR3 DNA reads TGTGCCATCAGTGAGTCGGGGACTAGCGGGCGCGGGGGCTACAATGAGCAGTTCTTC. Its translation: CAISESGTSGRGGYNEQFF.

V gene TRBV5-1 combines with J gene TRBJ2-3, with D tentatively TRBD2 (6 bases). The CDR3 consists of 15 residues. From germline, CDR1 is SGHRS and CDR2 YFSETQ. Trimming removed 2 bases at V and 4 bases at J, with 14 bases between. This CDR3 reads CASSFRSGSADTQYF. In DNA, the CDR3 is TGCGCCAGCAGCTTCAGATCCGGGAGTGCAGATACGCAGTATTTT. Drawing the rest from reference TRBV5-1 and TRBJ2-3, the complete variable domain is KAGVTQTPRYLIKTRGQQVTLSCSPISGHRSVSWYQQTPGQGLQFLFEYFSETQRNKGNFPGRFSGRQFSNSRSEMNVSTLELGDSALYLCASSFRSGSADTQYFGPGTRLTVL.

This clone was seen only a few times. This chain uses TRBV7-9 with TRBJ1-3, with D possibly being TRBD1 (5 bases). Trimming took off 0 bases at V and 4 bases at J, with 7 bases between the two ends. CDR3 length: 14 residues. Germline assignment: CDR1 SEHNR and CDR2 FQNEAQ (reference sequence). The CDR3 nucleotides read TGTGCCAGCAGCTTAGCGGACAACGGAAACACCATATATTTT. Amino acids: CASSLADNGNTIYF.

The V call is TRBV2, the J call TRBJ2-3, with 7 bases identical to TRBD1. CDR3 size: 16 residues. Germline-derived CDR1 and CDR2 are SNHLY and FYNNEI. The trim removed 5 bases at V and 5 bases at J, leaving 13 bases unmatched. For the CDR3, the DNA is TGTGCCAGCAGTTTCCAGGGGGAGTTGGTTGGAGATACGCAGTATTTT. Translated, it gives CASSFQGELVGDTQYF.

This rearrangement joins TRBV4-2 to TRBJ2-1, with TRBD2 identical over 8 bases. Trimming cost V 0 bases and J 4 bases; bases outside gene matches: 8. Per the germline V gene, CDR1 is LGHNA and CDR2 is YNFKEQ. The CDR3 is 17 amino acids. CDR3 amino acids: CASSQDLSSSGYNEQFF. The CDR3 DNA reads TGTGCCAGCAGCCAAGATCTAAGTTCTAGCGGGTACAATGAGCAGTTCTTC.

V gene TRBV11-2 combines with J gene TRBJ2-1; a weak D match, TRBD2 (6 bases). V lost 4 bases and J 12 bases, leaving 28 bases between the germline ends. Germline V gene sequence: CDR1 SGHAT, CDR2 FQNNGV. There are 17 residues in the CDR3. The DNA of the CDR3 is TGTGCCAGCAGCTGGAAGGGCGGGACTTTACCCCCCGGGAGGCAGTTCTTC. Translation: CASSWKGGTLPPGRQFF.